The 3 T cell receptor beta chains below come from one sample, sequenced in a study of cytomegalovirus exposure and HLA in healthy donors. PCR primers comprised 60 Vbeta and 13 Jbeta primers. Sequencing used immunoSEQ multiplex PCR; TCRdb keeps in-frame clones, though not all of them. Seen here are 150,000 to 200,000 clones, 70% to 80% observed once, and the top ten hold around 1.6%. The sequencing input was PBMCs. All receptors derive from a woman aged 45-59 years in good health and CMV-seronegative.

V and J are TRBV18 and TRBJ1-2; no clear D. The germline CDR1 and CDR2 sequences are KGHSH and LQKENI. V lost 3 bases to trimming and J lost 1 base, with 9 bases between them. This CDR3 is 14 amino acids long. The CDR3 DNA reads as TGTGCCAGCTCACCCGTCGGTAATAACTATGGCTACACCTTC. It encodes CASSPVGNNYGYTF.

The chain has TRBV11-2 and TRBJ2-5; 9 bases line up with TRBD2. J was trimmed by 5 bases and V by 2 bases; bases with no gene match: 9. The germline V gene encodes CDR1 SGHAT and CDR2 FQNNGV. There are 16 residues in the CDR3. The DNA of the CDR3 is TGTGCCAGCAGCTTACGGCTAGCGGGATCGGGGGAGACCCAGTACTTC. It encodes CASSLRLAGSGETQYF.

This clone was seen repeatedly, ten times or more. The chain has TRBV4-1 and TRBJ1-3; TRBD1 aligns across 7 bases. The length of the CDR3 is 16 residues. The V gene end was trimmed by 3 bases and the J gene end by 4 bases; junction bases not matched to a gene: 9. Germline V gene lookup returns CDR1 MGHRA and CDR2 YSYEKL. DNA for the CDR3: TGCGCCAGCAGCCATCCCTCCCGGGACAGAGGAAACACCATATATTTT. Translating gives CASSHPSRDRGNTIYF.